The next 8 T cell receptor beta chains were all read from a single sample in a study of identical twins. Each CDR3 protein is one row after TCRdb ran MiXCR on the 5' RACE reads. The sample comprises about 520,000 distinct CDR3 sequences, around 20% of which are singletons, and around 0.9% rests with the top ten. The sample was also linked to a second study, of T cells expressing NK-cell markers.

The specimen sequenced was CD4+ T cells sorted from blood. The receptors stem from a woman under 30 in good health.

The CDR3 DNA is TGTGCCAGCAGTCAGGGACTCACCCGCGAGCAGTTCTTC. It translates to CASSQGLTREQFF. V gene TRBV6-1 combines with J gene TRBJ2-1; the D gene is possibly TRBD2 (6 bases). Trimming took 5 bases from V and 10 from J, leaving 15 bases between them. The CDR3 extends over 13 amino acids. Germline CDR1 reads MNHNS; CDR2 reads SASEGT.

V usage is TRBV7-9 and J usage is TRBJ2-5; 12 nucleotides line up with TRBD2. The ends lost 5 bases at V and 4 bases at J; junction bases unmatched: 5. Germline V lookup: CDR1 SEHNR, CDR2 FQNEAQ (reference sequence). This CDR3 spans 15 amino acids. Here the CDR3 DNA reads TGTGCCAGCAGCCTGACTAGCGGGAGTACAGAGACCCAGTACTTC. Its protein is CASSLTSGSTETQYF.

This clonotype was found a few times. The chain uses TRBV5-1 and TRBJ2-2; D gene uncertain. This CDR3 has 14 residues. Between the trimmed V and J ends, which lost 3 bases and 7 bases, there was a span of 13 bases. Germline V CDR1 and CDR2: SGHRS, YFSETQ. CDR3 nucleotide sequence: TGCGCCAGCAGCTCACCCTCCACCGGCGGGGAGCTGTTTTTT. Translated: CASSSPSTGGELFF.

The chain joins TRBV11-3 to TRBJ1-1; no clear D gene. This CDR3 region has 12 residues. V was pared by 1 base and J by 4 bases, with 4 bases between. Looked up from germline, CDR1 is SGHNT and CDR2 is YENEEA. The CDR3 protein is CASSLVSTEAFF. The CDR3, as DNA: TGTGCCAGCAGCTTAGTATCCACTGAAGCTTTCTTT.

The rearrangement uses TRBV5-1 and TRBJ2-5; possibly TRBD1 or TRBD2 for D (6 bases each). Trimming removed 1 base at V and 3 bases at J, with 13 bases between. This CDR3 contains 15 residues. Germline V CDR1 and CDR2: SGHRS, YFSETQ. The CDR3 nucleotides read TGCGCCAGCAGCTTGAGAGGGGGGCCGGAAGAGACCCAGTACTTC. It codes for CASSLRGGPEETQYF.

The chain has TRBV6-2 or TRBV6-3 and TRBJ2-7; maybe TRBD1 (5 bases). This CDR3 is 14 amino acids long. The germline V gene encodes CDR1 MNHEY and CDR2 SVGEGT. V lost 7 bases and J 3 bases, leaving 16 bases between the germline ends. CDR3 amino acids: CASTRPTENYEQYF. As DNA, the CDR3 is TGTGCCAGCACTCGCCCGACAGAAAACTACGAGCAGTACTTC.

This clonotype came up many times. The V and J genes are TRBV9 and TRBJ1-1; the D is unclear. Germline V gives CDR1 SGDLS, CDR2 YYNGEE. The CDR3 has 13 residues. V was clipped by 2 bases and J by 5 bases, with 10 bases between them. CDR3 residues: CASSVGGRTEAFF. In nucleotides, the CDR3 is TGTGCCAGCAGCGTGGGAGGGAGGACTGAAGCTTTCTTT. Looking up the rest from reference TRBV9 and TRBJ1-1 gives the full variable domain: DSGVTQTPKHLITATGQRVTLRCSPRSGDLSVYWYQQSLDQGLQFLIQYYNGEERAKGNILERFSAQQFPDLHSELNLSSLELGDSALYFCASSVGGRTEAFFGQGTRLTVV.

This clonotype came up a few times. The chain employs TRBV6-5 and TRBJ2-1; D is possibly TRBD1 or TRBD2 (5 bases each). Germline CDR1 is MNHEY and CDR2 is SVGAGI. With 2 bases removed from V and 7 bases from J, the gap between germline ends came to 12 bases. The CDR3 runs 14 residues. CDR3 coding DNA: TGTGCCAGCAGTTACGGGGGAGTGGGGAATGAGCAGTTCTTC. It encodes CASSYGGVGNEQFF.